The TCR beta chain described here comes from a study of cytomegalovirus exposure and HLA in healthy donors (dated by TCRdb to 2016 to 2017). The study in broad terms: According to an earlier analysis of 587 of the donors, about 180 million T cells yielded 117 million unique TCR beta sequences and roughly 280 Gb of sequence data. An early release covering some 640 HLA-typed donors comprised approximately 300 gigabases of sequencing data and around 85 million unique TCR sequences. Of the 398 genotyped donors, about 80% fell in the genetic ancestry cluster associated with self-reported Caucasian donors. The study was designed to test whether signatures of past pathogen exposure could be identified by cataloging public T cell receptors. The T cell repertoires of 666 subjects were profiled by immunosequencing and related to cytomegalovirus serostatus. A separate validation cohort of roughly 120 different subjects was used in addition to the roughly 620-subject first cohort. To predict cytomegalovirus infection status, the study combined high-throughput TCR immunosequencing, statistical association of individual TCRs with disease status, and machine learning. To study patterns of TCR occurrence, a later analysis re-analyzed previously published TCR beta repertoires from around 670 donors and added high-resolution HLA genotyping. Rather than using new phenotypic data, the later analysis identified candidate immune exposures from TCR beta sequences and from how often those sequences occurred across donors. In an earlier analysis of roughly 600 of the donors, high-throughput TCR beta sequencing was used to judge whether each TCR beta V gene segment behaved as functional or pseudogenic. Donor age, sex, ethnicity and CMV serostatus were compiled alongside the repertoire data. In a later genetic analysis, genome-wide SNP genotypes for about three fifths of the 666 donors were used, and that subset was treated as a discovery cohort. All discovery cohort repertoires had been generated on a single sequencing platform. HLA typing included class I and class II loci at four-digit resolution. The number of typed donors differed by locus: 629-630 for A, B, C, DRB1 and DQB1; some 540 for DQA1; around 610 for DPA1; and around 490 for DPB1. Roughly five DR-DQ haplotypes were handled as single units for association and clustering because linkage in the cohort was strong. Among about 400 genotyped donors of the cohort, an average of approximately 240,000 unique TCR beta nucleotide sequences was sequenced per donor, of which approximately 19% were non-productive. Results and caveats for the whole study, not just this receptor: In a later genetic analysis, fewer N-insertions in productive TCRs were reported among donors in an Asian-associated ancestry cluster than the approximately 710-donor mean. In an earlier analysis of fewer than 750 of the donors, most TCR beta V segments were observed in productive rearrangements about 90% or about 30% of the time, broadly matching IMGT annotations. According to a later analysis, parvovirus B19, influenza, CMV and Epstein-Barr virus appeared linked to several top co-occurrence clusters. The classifier was reported to diagnose cytomegalovirus status with high specificity and sensitivity in both the original and validation cohorts. Sequencing depth was assumed to be roughly uniform across donors in the presence/absence analyses, though that assumption may not hold. An association between a missense DCLRE1C variant and V-gene and J-gene trimming of TCR beta chains was found in a later genetic analysis and replicated in an independent cohort. In vitro tests confirmed that a few of the cytomegalovirus-associated TCR beta chains recognize cytomegalovirus antigens. Strong co-occurrence of HLA alleles, especially DR and DQ, made assigning TCR associations to individual alleles difficult. In a later analysis, most CMV-associated TCR beta chains were found to appear HLA-restricted, with HLA associations seemingly driven largely by CMV exposure. Because some donors lacked HLA typing at each locus, the association tests relied only on the typed subset. A later analysis found that HLA-associated TCR beta chains were more clonally expanded and had lower generation probabilities than equally common non-associated chains. This cohort had only TCR beta chains sequenced, and the lack of alpha or paired-chain data limited which features could be detected. For the cohort, immune exposure information was limited to CMV serostatus. The study listed 150 to 200 TCR beta chains as associated with cytomegalovirus. A later analysis associated 15,000 to 20,000 TCR beta sequences with specific HLA alleles at a false discovery rate of 0.05. A cluster of highly shared sequence variants was judged likely to represent a technical artifact of the sequencing pipeline. The earlier analysis of approximately 590 of the donors excluded 15 to 20 rarely observed V segments, including chromosome 9 orphons, because counts were too low. It was suggested by the authors that the approach could potentially be generalized to other disease states and immunological phenotypes. Most TCR sequences were seen in very few donors, while some public TCRs were found in many individuals. A further reported finding was that TCR beta sequences accurately predicted the HLA-A and HLA-B alleles for most subjects in the first cohort. In a later analysis, TCR association rates were found to vary across HLA loci, with the most associated TCRs seen for DRB1 alleles and the fewest for HLA-C alleles. Some IMGT-functional V segments, including TRBV6-2 and TRBV6-3, could not be told apart with the 87-base-pair reads, so those segments were excluded. Correlated functional status among segregating V segments might reflect linkage disequilibrium, but an unknown experimental factor could not be ruled out.

To prepare the library, the immunoSEQ multiplex PCR assay was applied. The multiplex PCR relied on a mix of 60 forward primers for TCR Vbeta segments and 13 reverse primers for TCR Jbeta segments. A multiplex PCR assay on genomic DNA amplified the CDR3 region of rearranged TCR beta genes. Amplified TCR beta libraries were sequenced as 87-base-pair reads on the Illumina HiSeq System. The authors processed their data as follows. Across the 670 or so repertoires, a later analysis counted 80 million or so unique TCR beta chains, around 11 million of which were shared by at least two donors. Raw reads were error-corrected and collapsed into unique sequences by a nearest-neighbor algorithm in which closely related sequences were merged to remove PCR and sequencing errors. Alignment of CDR3 sequences to IMGT reference sequences was used to assign V, D and J gene segments. For a sequence to be retained, a match of at least six nucleotides was required to both a V gene segment and a J gene segment. A rearrangement was called productive if the CDR3 had no stop codons and remained in frame with V and J, and every other rearrangement was called non-productive. Following IMGT convention, CDR3 was defined as the stretch from the second conserved V-encoded cysteine to the conserved J-encoded phenylalanine. The earlier analysis of about 640 of the donors excluded any sequence lacking an unambiguous match to a single V gene segment. In an earlier analysis of 587 of the donors, a V segment was called functional when productive rearrangements were above 56.7%, and segregating when the standard deviation between donors exceeded 5%. A statistical classification framework was developed to diagnose cytomegalovirus status using the catalog of TCR beta chain sequences. A later analysis assigned V and J genes by comparing TCR nucleotide sequences with IMGT/GENE-DB human TR gene sequences. Using the TCRdist pipeline, a later analysis assigned CDR3 sequences along with most-parsimonious VDJ recombination scenarios. In a later analysis, each TCR beta chain was defined by its CDR3 amino acid sequence together with its V-gene family, and reads lacking a unique V-gene family were excluded. A later analysis removed 592 highly shared, low-generation-probability nucleotide sequences to deal with suspected cross-contamination and a sequencing artifact. In a later analysis, a clonal expansion index for each public chain was calculated from normalized within-repertoire ranks of inferred template counts. Generation probabilities in a later analysis came from a VDJ recombination model fitted to out-of-frame rearrangements, and those results were checked against IGoR. A later analysis scored TCR-TCR, TCR-HLA and TCR-CMV co-occurrence with hypergeometric tests, applying a repertoire-size bias correction to TCR pairs. A later analysis estimated false discovery rates by permuting HLA or CMV assignments 20 times. A later analysis grouped co-occurring TCRs with DBSCAN, adding TCRdist sequence similarity when clustering within HLA-allele-positive subsets. Repertoires with fewer than 30,000 or more than 120,000 public chains, plus five repertoires with anomalous nucleotide sharing, were excluded from co-occurrence clustering. The clones in this table, taken by TCRdb from immuneACCESS, are in-frame only. Not every clone is retained; where verified, under half of the shortfall comes from an unresolved V gene, and the cause of the rest is unknown. V and J calls and clone size come straight from that table; D and trimming were deduced from the DNA. For this sample there are under 130,000 clones; around 80% appear just once. In total, the top ten clones hold 2.5% to 3.5% of the sample.

The cohort consisted of approximately 670 healthy bone marrow donors. Cohort members were all nominally healthy when sampled, although unrecorded immune exposures were likely present. The donor tested CMV seronegative and was one of the 352 seronegative cohort members. Each donor provided a peripheral blood sample, and peripheral blood mononuclear cells were used for TCR beta sequencing. Genomic DNA extraction from the blood cell samples was performed with the Qiagen DNeasy Blood Extraction Kit. Of note for this clone: Its antigen is unknown. No qualities accompany the bases; no much larger clone lies one base away.

Its CDR3 holds 15 amino acids, cysteine through phenylalanine. Solely the CDR3 DNA is kept, with 45 bases framed from the first base. Per the germline V gene, SGHDT is the CDR1 and YYEEEE is the CDR2. From V the trimming removes 3 bases and from J it removes 4 bases, while the gene matches leave 7 bases of the junction unaccounted for. The chain links TRBV5-6 with TRBJ2-5, with TRBD2 matching 9 junction bases. This TCR was recovered from a woman between 40 and 50 years old in good health and CMV-seronegative. Material: PBMCs. The sequenced DNA: TGTGCCAGCAGCTCCGGCGGGGGGGGCCGAGAGACCCAGTACTTC. Its protein product is CASSSGGGGRETQYF.